This T cell receptor beta chain was identified during a study of OX40 agonist ivuxolimab in advanced cancers. In the study overall: Ivuxolimab was an agonistic, fully human IgG2 monoclonal antibody directed against OX40 (CD134), a costimulatory receptor. Intravenous ivuxolimab was administered to patients every 2 weeks at six dose levels: 0.01, 0.1, 0.3, 1.5, 3 and 10 mg/kg. Among the roughly 50 dose-escalation patients, around 20 had hepatocellular carcinoma, 15 or so melanoma, 9 renal cell carcinoma and 9 head and neck cancer. In the dose-escalation cohort, around four fifths of patients were male, and the mean age was 60 years with a range of roughly 20 to 79. Patients were allowed to have had prior anti-PD-1, anti-PD-L1 or anti-CTLA-4 therapy, and 40% of the dose-escalation patients had been treated with checkpoint inhibitors. Three dose-escalation patients achieved partial responses, one with hepatocellular carcinoma and two with cutaneous melanoma. The point of sequencing TCRbeta in the periphery was to test whether ivuxolimab changed TCR sequence diversity and drove clonal T-cell expansion. The paper reports the monotherapy dose-escalation portion (N of about 54 patients) of the phase I ivuxolimab trial.

For sequencing of the TCRbeta CDR3 region, genomic DNA was extracted from the sorted cells. The immunoSEQ Assay was used for sequencing of TCRbeta CDR3 regions. This immuneACCESS table, as held by TCRdb, lists in-frame sequences with V and J called but not all clones. Of the missing ones, under half trace to an unresolved V gene in checked studies; the others have no known cause. This sample gives tens of thousands of clones in total; approximately 91% of them show up just once. The top ten constitute around 3.5% of the sample. In regard to this clone: The target of this receptor is not known. Base qualities are not recorded, but no much larger clone differs from it by a single base.

The trial excluded patients who had a history of autoimmune disease or were on systemic immunosuppression. In every dose cohort, peripheral blood was drawn for TCR sequencing at baseline, cycle 4 day 1, and cycle 7 day 1. Samples were obtained from an open-label, multicenter, first-in-human phase I dose-escalation trial of ivuxolimab. Adults with locally advanced or metastatic melanoma, renal cell carcinoma, hepatocellular carcinoma or head and neck squamous cell carcinoma were enrolled in the trial. Before TCR sequencing, CD4+ T cells and CD8+ T cells were sorted from peripheral blood as separate populations. Results the study describes overall, beyond this receptor: Low levels of normalized T-cell clonal expansion were also seen in some nonresponding patients. After ivuxolimab, more expanded clones were found on average in CD8+ T cells than in CD4+ T cells. At doses of 0.1 to 3.0 mg/kg, clonal expansion of both CD4+ and CD8+ blood T cells was observed from baseline to week 6. In partial responders in the 0.1-3.0 mg/kg groups, normalized peripheral clonal expansion was found to be among the lowest, especially among CD8+ T cells. The antigen specificity of the clonally expanded peripheral T cells was not determined.

There are 14 amino acids in the CDR3, from cysteine to phenylalanine inclusive. Of all the DNA, just the CDR3 is kept, 42 bases in frame from base 1. This TCR came from an adult with an advanced solid tumor such as melanoma, head and neck, liver or kidney cancer. Material: CD4+ or CD8+ T cells sorted from blood, obtained in a trial of the OX40 agonist ivuxolimab. The chain uses TRBV21-1 and TRBJ1-4; the listed D gene, TRBD1, was not tested against the DNA. TRBV21-1 is a pseudogene. The CDR3 has the sequence CASSGGPTNEKLFF. The nucleotides are TGTGCCAGCAGCGGGGGCCCAACTAATGAAAAACTGTTTTTT.